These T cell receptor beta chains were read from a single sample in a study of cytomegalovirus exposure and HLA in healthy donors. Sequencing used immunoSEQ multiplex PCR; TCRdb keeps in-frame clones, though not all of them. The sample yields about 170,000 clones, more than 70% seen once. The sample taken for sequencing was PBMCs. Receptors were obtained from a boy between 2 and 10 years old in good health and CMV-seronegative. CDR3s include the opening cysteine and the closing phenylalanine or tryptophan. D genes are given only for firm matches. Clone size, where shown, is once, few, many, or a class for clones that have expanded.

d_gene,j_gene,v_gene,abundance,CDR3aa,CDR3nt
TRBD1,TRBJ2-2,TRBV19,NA,CASMGQGNTGELFF,TGTGCCAGTATGGGACAGGGGAACACCGGGGAGCTGTTTTTT
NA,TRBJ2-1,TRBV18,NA,CATEPGSYNEQFF,TGTGCCACCGAACCCGGCTCCTACAATGAGCAGTTCTTC
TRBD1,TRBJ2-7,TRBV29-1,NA,CSVAGGTQGSSYEQYF,TGCAGCGTTGCGGGTGGGACACAGGGGTCCTCCTACGAGCAGTACTTC
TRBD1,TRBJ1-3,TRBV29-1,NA,CSVDRGISGNTIYF,TGCAGCGTCGACAGGGGTATCTCTGGAAACACCATATATTTT
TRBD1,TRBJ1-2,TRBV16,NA,CASSHLWTGGNYGYTF,TGTGCCAGCAGCCACCTTTGGACAGGGGGCAACTATGGCTACACCTTC
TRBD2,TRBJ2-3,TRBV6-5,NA,CASRLGAGGPDTQYF,TGTGCCAGCAGATTGGGAGCGGGAGGGCCAGATACGCAGTATTTT
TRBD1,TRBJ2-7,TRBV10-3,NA,CAISDQGTGTEQYF,TGTGCCATCAGTGATCAAGGGACAGGTACCGAGCAGTACTTC
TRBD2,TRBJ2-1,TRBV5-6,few,CASSFSPGGPNEQFF,TGTGCCAGCAGCTTTTCTCCGGGAGGGCCTAATGAGCAGTTCTTC
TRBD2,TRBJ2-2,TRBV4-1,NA,CASSQEERGANTGELFF,TGCGCCAGCAGCCAAGAGGAGCGGGGCGCGAACACCGGGGAGCTGTTTTTT
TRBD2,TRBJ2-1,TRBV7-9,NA,CASSPSGRGYNEQFF,TGTGCCAGCAGCCCAAGCGGGAGGGGGTACAATGAGCAGTTCTTC
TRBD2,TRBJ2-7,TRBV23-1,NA,CASSHSSGPPRDEQYF,TGCGCCAGCAGTCATTCTAGCGGGCCACCTCGGGATGAGCAGTACTTC
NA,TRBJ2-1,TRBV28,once,CASSQYVAAAYNEQFF,TGTGCCAGCAGCCAATACGTGGCGGCCGCCTACAATGAGCAGTTCTTC
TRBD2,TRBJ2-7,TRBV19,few,CASSIRGGLGSSYEQYF,TGTGCCAGTAGTATACGCGGGGGGCTCGGGAGCTCCTACGAGCAGTACTTC
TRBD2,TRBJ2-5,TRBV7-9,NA,CASSRAGGETQYF,TGTGCCAGCAGCCGAGCGGGAGGAGAGACCCAGTACTTC
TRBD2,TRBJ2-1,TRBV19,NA,CASSIVASGTEQFF,TGTGCCAGTAGTATTGTGGCTAGCGGGACTGAGCAGTTCTTC
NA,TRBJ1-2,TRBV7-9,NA,CASTTGLLNGYTF,TGTGCCAGCACCACGGGTCTCTTGAATGGCTACACCTTC
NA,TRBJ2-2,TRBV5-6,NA,CASSLFGVTNTGELFF,TGTGCCAGCAGCTTGTTCGGGGTTACGAACACCGGGGAGCTGTTTTTT
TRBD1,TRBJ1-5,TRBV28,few,CASSGTGEDNQPQHF,TGTGCCAGCTCCGGGACAGGGGAGGACAATCAGCCCCAGCATTTT
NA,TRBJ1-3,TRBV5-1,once,CASSLDFGLTGMYSGNTIYF,TGCGCCAGCAGCTTGGATTTTGGTCTTACGGGGATGTACTCTGGAAACACCATATATTTT
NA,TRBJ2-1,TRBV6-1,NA,CASSEPGQKGIF,TGTGCCAGCAGTGAACCCGGACAGAAGGGGATCTTC
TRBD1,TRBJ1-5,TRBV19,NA,CASSSPGQGAITAQHF,TGTGCCAGTAGTAGCCCGGGACAGGGAGCGATTACGGCCCAGCATTTT
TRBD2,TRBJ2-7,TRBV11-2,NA,CASSLGLAGVSEQYF,TGTGCCAGCAGCTTAGGCCTAGCGGGAGTCTCCGAGCAGTACTTC
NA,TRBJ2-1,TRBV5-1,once,CASRPGFYNEQFF,TGCGCCAGCAGGCCCGGTTTCTACAATGAGCAGTTCTTC
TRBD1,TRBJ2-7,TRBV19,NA,CASSIGNRGHEQYF,TGTGCCAGTAGTATAGGCAACAGGGGCCACGAGCAGTACTTC
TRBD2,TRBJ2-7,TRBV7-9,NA,CASSFSAGVREQYF,TGTGCCAGCAGCTTTTCAGCGGGAGTCCGAGAGCAGTACTTC
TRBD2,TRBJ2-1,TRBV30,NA,CAWSEGLAINEQFF,TGTGCCTGGAGTGAGGGACTAGCGATCAATGAGCAGTTCTTC
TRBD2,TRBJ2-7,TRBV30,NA,CAWEGLPNLYEQYF,TGTGCCTGGGAGGGACTACCTAACCTCTACGAGCAGTACTTC
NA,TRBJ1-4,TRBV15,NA,CATSRDRGRQLSNEKLFF,TGTGCCACCAGCAGAGATCGCGGTAGACAGCTTTCTAATGAAAAACTGTTTTTT
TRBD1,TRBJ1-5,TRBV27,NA,CASSQGQGGNQPQHF,TGTGCCAGCAGTCAAGGACAGGGTGGCAATCAGCCCCAGCATTTT
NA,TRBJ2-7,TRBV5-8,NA,CASSGGSYLGYEQYF,TGTGCCAGCAGCGGGGGGAGCTATCTGGGCTACGAGCAGTACTTC
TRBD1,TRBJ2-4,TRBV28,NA,CASSPTGAWDIQYF,TGTGCCAGCAGTCCCACAGGGGCTTGGGACATTCAGTACTTC
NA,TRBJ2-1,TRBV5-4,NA,CASSPVAESSYNEQFF,TGTGCCAGCAGCCCCGTAGCGGAGAGCTCCTACAATGAGCAGTTCTTC
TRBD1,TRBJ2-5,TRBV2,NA,CASSESPGGQETQYF,TGTGCCAGCAGTGAATCCCCAGGGGGACAGGAGACCCAGTACTTC
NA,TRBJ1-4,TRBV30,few,CAWSVEGSLHLTNEKLFF,TGTGCCTGGAGTGTAGAGGGCTCACTCCACTTAACTAATGAAAAACTGTTTTTT
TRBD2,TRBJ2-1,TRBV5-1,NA,CASSLASGSDEQFF,TGCGCCAGCAGCTTGGCTAGCGGGAGCGATGAGCAGTTCTTC
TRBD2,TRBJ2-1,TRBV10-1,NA,CASSQTSGSINEQFF,TGCGCCAGCAGTCAGACTAGCGGGAGCATAAATGAGCAGTTCTTC
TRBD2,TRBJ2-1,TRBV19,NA,CASSIAGLAGYNEQFF,TGTGCCAGTAGTATAGCTGGGCTAGCGGGGTACAATGAGCAGTTCTTC
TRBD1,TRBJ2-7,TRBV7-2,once,CASSLVGTDSYEQYF,TGTGCCAGCAGCTTAGTAGGGACAGACTCCTACGAGCAGTACTTC
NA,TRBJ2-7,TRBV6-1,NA,CASCPRQSRYEQYF,TGTGCCAGCTGCCCCCGACAGTCGCGGTACGAGCAGTACTTC
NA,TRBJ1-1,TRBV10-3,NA,CAISESAKWALGEAEAFF,TGTGCCATCAGTGAGTCGGCGAAATGGGCATTAGGGGAGGCTGAAGCTTTCTTT
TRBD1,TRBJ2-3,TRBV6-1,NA,CASREVRQGTRTDTQYF,TGTGCCAGCAGGGAAGTCCGACAGGGGACCCGCACAGATACGCAGTATTTT
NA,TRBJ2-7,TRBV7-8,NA,CASSPTGFSYEQYF,TGTGCCAGCAGCCCCACAGGGTTCTCCTACGAGCAGTACTTC
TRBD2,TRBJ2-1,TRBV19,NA,CASSVQLAGGAPYNEQFF,TGTGCCAGTAGTGTCCAACTAGCGGGAGGGGCCCCCTACAATGAGCAGTTCTTC
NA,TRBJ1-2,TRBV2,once,CASSISYGYTF,TGTGCCAGCAGTATCAGTTATGGCTACACCTTC
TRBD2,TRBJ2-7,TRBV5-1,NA,CARAGVPYEQYF,TGCGCCAGAGCGGGAGTCCCTTACGAGCAGTACTTC
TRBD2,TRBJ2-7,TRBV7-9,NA,CASSLAGDVYEQYF,TGTGCCAGCAGTTTAGCGGGAGATGTGTACGAGCAGTACTTC